This paragraph reports one T cell receptor (beta chain). Antigen: not known. The source of the sample is a study of cytomegalovirus exposure and HLA in healthy donors. TCRdb's table, derived via immunoSEQ multiplex PCR, lists solely in-frame clones and lacks some. Here the sample spans 250,000 to 400,000 clones, 88% being singletons. Notes on the study in general: A classifier reportedly called cytomegalovirus status with high sensitivity and specificity. Some TCR beta chains (around 160 of them) were listed as cytomegalovirus-associated. The majority of TCR sequences were rare, yet some public TCRs appeared in many donors.

A 120-subject validation cohort, separate from the approximately 610-subject first cohort, supplied the donors. Germline V gene data show CDR1 as MNHEY and CDR2 as SMNVEV (reference sequence). The CDR3 length is 14 residues. Trimming shortened V by 6 bases and J by 1 base, and 9 bases separated the two germline ends. The chain joins TRBV27 to TRBJ2-2; a possible D gene is TRBD1 (6 bases). Sample: PBMCs. The receptor was derived from a man aged 25-45 years in good health and CMV-seronegative. The CDR3 spells CASSTGLNTGELFF. The DNA for the CDR3 is TGTGCCAGCAGCACAGGGCTGAACACCGGGGAGCTGTTTTTT.